The present T cell receptor (beta chain) was sequenced within a study of vaccination and CD4 T cells after COVID-19. Study information: Investigators drew the post-COVID samples a median around 93 days after diagnosis, with a range of 35 to 161. Cultures designated as controls were supplied with a CEFX pool, an HIV-1 Nef pool, or no peptide.

For this clonotype: Its antigen is unknown.

The Oncomine TCR Beta short-read assay was applied to DNA of cultured CD4+ T cells. From CD4+ T cells that had been cultured, genomic DNA was extracted. Each CDR3 protein is one row after TCRdb ran MiXCR on the PCR reads. Of tens of thousands of distinct CDR3 sequences listed, around 45% are singletons. V was pared by 4 bases and J by 3 bases, with 4 bases of the junction left unmatched. The CDR3 is made up of 14 amino acids. Germline V gene lookup returns CDR1 LGHNA and CDR2 YNFKEQ. Specified treatment: approximately 9-day PBMC culture with coronavirus spike peptide pools or control peptides (ViraFEST assay).

The clonotype was recovered from a human donor who had recovered from COVID-19. The sequenced sample consisted of CD4+ T cells from blood, cultured in vitro. The chain has TRBV4-2 and TRBJ2-7, with TRBD2 matching 9 bases. In nucleotides, the CDR3 is TGTGCCAGCAGCCCTCCGACTAGCGGCTACGAGCAGTACTTC. Protein: CASSPPTSGYEQYF.